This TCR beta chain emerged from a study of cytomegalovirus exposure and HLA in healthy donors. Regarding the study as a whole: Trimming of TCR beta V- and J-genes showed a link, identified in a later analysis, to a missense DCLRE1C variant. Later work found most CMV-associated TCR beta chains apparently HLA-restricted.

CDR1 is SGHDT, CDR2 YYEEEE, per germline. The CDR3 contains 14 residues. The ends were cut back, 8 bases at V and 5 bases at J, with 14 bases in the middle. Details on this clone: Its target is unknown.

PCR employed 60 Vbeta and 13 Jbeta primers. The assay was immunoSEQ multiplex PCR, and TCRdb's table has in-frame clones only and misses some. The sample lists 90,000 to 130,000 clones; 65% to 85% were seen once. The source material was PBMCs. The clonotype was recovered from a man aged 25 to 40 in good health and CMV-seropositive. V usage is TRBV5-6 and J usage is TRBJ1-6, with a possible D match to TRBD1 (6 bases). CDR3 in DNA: TGTGCCAGTCAACAGGGCGCCGATAATTCACCCCTCCACTTT. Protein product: CASQQGADNSPLHF.